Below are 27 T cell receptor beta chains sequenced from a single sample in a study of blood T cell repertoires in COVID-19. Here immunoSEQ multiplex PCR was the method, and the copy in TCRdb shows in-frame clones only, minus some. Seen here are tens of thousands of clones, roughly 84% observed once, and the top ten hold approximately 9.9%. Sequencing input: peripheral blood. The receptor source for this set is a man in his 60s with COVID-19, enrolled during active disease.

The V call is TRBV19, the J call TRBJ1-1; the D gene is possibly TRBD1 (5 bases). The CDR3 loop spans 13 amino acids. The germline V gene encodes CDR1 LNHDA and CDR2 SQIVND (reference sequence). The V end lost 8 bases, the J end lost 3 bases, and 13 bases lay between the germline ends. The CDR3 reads CASGPWGDTEAFF. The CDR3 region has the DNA TGTGCCAGTGGGCCTTGGGGGGACACTGAAGCTTTCTTT.

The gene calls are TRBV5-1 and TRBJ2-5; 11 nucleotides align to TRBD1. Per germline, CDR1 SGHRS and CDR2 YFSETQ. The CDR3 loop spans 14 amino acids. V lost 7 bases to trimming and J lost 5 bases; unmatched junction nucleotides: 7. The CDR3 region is CASVRTGGFETQYF. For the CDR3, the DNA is TGCGCCAGCGTAAGGACAGGGGGCTTCGAGACCCAGTACTTC.

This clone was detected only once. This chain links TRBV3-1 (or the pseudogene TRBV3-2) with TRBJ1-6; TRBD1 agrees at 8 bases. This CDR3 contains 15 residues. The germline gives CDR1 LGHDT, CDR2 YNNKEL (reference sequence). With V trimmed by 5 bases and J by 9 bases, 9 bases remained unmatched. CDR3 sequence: CASSSRTGTFSPLHF. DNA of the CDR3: TGTGCCAGCAGCTCGAGGACAGGGACCTTTTCACCCCTCCACTTT.

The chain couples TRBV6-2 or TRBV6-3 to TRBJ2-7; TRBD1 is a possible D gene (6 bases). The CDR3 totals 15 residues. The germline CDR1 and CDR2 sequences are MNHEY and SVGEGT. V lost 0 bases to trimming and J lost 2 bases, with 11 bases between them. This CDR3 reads CASSYSWDTTYEQYF. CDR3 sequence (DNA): TGTGCCAGCAGTTACTCATGGGACACCACCTACGAGCAGTACTTC.

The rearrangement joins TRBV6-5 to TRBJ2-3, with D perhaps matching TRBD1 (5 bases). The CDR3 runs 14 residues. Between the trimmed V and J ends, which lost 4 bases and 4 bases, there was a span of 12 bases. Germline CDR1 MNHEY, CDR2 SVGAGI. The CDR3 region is CASSSQGSSDTQYF. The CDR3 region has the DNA TGTGCCAGCAGTTCGCAGGGAAGTTCAGATACGCAGTATTTT.

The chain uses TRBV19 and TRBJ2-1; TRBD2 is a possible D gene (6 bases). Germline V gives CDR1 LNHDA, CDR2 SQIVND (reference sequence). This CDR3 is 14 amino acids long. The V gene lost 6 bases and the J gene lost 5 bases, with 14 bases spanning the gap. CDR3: CASSRLDWDNEQFF. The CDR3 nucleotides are TGTGCCAGTAGCCGACTAGATTGGGACAATGAGCAGTTCTTC.

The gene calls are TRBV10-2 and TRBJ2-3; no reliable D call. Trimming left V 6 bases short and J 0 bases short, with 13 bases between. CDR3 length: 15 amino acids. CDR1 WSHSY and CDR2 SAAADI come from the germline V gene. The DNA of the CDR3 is TGCGCCAGCAGCCCTTTGACTTCCAGCACAGATACGCAGTATTTT. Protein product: CASSPLTSSTDTQYF.

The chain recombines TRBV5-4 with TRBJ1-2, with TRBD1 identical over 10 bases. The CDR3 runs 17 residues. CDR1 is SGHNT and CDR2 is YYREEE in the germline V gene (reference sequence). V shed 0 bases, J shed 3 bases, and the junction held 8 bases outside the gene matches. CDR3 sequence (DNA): TGTGCCAGCAGCTTGGGTTCAAGGACAGGGGGTGACTATGGCTACACCTTC. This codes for CASSLGSRTGGDYGYTF. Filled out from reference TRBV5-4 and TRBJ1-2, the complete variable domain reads ETGVTQSPTHLIKTRGQQVTLRCSSQSGHNTVSWYQQALGQGPQFIFQYYREEENGRGNFPPRFSGLQFPNYSSELNVNALELDDSALYLCASSLGSRTGGDYGYTFGSGTRLTVV.

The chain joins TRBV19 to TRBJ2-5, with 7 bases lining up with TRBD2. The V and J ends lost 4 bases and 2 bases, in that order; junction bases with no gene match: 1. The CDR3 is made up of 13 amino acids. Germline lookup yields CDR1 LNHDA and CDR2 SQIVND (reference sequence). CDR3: CASSTSGQETQYF. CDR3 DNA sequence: TGTGCCAGTAGTACTAGCGGACAAGAGACCCAGTACTTC.

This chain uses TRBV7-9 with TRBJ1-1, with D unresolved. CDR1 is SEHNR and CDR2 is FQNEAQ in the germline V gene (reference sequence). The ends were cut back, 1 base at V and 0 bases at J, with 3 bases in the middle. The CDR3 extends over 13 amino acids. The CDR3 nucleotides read TGTGCCAGCAGCTTAGACATGAACACTGAAGCTTTCTTT. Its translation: CASSLDMNTEAFF.

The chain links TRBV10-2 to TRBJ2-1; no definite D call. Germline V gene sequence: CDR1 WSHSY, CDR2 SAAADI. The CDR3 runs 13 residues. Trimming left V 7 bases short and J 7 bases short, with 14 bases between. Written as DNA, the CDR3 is TGCGCCAGCATGAGAGGAGAATTTAATGAGCAGTTCTTC. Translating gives CASMRGEFNEQFF.

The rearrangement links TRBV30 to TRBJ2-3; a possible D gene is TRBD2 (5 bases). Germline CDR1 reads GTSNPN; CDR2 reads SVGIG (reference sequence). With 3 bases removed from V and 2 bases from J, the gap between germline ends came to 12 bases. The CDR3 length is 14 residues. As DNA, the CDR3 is TGTGCCTGGAGCCTAGCTGTAGTCACAGATACGCAGTATTTT. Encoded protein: CAWSLAVVTDTQYF.

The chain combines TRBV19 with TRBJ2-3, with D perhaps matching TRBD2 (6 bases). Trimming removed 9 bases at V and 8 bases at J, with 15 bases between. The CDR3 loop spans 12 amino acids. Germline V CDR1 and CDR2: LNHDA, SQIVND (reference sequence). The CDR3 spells CASTDAGSTQYF. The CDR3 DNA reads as TGTGCCAGCACAGACGCCGGGAGTACGCAGTATTTT.

The CDR3 DNA reads TGTGCCAGCAGCTTACAGAGCGGGGTGGGGTACGAGCAGTACTTC. It specifies CASSLQSGVGYEQYF. The chain recombines TRBV7-9 with TRBJ2-7, with 7 bases fitting TRBD2. With V trimmed by 2 bases and J by 4 bases, 8 bases remained unmatched. The CDR3 loop spans 15 amino acids. Germline CDR1 SEHNR, CDR2 FQNEAQ (reference sequence). The full variable domain, its missing parts supplied by reference TRBV7-9 and TRBJ2-7, is DTGVSQNPRHKITKRGQNVTFRCDPISEHNRLYWYRQTLGQGPEFLTYFQNEAQLEKSRLLSDRFSAERPKGSFSTLEIQRTEQGDSAMYLCASSLQSGVGYEQYFGPGTRLTVT.

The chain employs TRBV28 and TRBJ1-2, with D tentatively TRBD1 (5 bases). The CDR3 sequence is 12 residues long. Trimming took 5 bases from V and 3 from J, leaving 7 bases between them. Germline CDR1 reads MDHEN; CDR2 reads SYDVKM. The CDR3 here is CASSTGDYGYTF. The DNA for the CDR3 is TGTGCCAGCAGTACAGGAGACTATGGCTACACCTTC.

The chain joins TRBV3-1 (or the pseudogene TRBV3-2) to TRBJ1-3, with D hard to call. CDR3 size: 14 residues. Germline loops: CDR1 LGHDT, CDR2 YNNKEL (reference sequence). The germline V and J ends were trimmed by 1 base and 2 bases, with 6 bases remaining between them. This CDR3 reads CASSQVSAGNTIYF. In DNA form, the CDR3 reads TGTGCCAGCAGCCAAGTCTCTGCTGGAAACACCATATATTTT.

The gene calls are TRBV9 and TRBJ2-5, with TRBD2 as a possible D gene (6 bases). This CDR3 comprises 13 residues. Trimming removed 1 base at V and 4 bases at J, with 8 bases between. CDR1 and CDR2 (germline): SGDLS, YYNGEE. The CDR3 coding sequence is TGTGCCAGCAGCGTAATCGGGGGAGAGACCCAGTACTTC. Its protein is CASSVIGGETQYF.

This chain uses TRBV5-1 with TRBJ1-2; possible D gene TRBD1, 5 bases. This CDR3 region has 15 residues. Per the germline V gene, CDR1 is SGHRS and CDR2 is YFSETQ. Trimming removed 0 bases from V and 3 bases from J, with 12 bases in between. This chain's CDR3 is CASSLGQLTDYGYTF. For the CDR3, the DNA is TGCGCCAGCAGCTTGGGACAGCTTACCGACTATGGCTACACCTTC.

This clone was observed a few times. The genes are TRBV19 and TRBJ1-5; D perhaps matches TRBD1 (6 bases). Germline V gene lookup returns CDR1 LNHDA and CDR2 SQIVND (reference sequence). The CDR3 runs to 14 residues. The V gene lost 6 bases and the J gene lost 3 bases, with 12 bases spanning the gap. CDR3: CASSLTGINQPQHF. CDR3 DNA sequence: TGTGCCAGTAGCCTCACAGGGATCAATCAGCCCCAGCATTTT. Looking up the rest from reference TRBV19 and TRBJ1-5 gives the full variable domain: DGGITQSPKYLFRKEGQNVTLSCEQNLNHDAMYWYRQDPGQGLRLIYYSQIVNDFQKGDIAEGYSVSREKKESFPLTVTSAQKNPTAFYLCASSLTGINQPQHFGDGTRLSIL.

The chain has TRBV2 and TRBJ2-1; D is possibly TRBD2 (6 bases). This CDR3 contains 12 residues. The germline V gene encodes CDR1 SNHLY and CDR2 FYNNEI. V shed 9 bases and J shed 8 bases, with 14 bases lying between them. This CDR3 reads CASNWSGYEQFF. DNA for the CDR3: TGTGCCAGTAACTGGAGCGGGTATGAGCAGTTCTTC. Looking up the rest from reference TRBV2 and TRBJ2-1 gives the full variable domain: EPEVTQTPSHQVTQMGQEVILRCVPISNHLYFYWYRQILGQKVEFLVSFYNNEISEKSEIFDDQFSVERPDGSNFTLKIRSTKLEDSAMYFCASNWSGYEQFFGPGTRLTVL.

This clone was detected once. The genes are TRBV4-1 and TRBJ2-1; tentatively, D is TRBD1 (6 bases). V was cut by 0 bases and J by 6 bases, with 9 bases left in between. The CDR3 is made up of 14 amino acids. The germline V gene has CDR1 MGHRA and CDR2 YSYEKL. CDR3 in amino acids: CASSQDETGNEQFF. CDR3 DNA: TGCGCCAGCAGCCAAGACGAGACAGGCAATGAGCAGTTCTTC.

The CDR3 sequence: CASSPYGVESYEQYF. In DNA form, the CDR3 reads TGTGCCAGCAGCCCCTACGGGGTGGAGTCGTACGAGCAGTACTTC. The chain links TRBV9 to TRBJ2-7, with a tentative D call TRBD2 (5 bases). This CDR3 has 15 residues. Germline V CDR1 and CDR2: SGDLS, YYNGEE. V was pared by 4 bases and J by 4 bases, with 18 bases between.

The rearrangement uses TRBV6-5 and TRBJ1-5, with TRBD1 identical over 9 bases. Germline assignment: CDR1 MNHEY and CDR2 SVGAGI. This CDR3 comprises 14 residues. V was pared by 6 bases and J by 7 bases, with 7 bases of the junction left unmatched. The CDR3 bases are TGTGCCAGCAGCCACCGACAGGGGGGGCAGCCCCAGCATTTT. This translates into CASSHRQGGQPQHF.

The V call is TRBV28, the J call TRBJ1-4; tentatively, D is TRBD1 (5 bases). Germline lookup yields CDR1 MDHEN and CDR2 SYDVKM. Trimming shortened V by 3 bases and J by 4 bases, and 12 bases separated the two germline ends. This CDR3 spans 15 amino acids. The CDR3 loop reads CASSFPRGGNEKLFF. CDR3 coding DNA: TGTGCCAGCAGTTTTCCCCGGGGGGGTAATGAAAAACTGTTTTTT.

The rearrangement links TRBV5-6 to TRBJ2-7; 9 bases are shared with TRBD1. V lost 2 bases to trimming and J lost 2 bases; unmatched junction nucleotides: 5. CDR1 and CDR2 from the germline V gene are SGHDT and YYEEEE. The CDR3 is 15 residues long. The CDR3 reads CASSFGQGSTYEQYF. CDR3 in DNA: TGTGCCAGCAGCTTTGGACAGGGGTCCACCTACGAGCAGTACTTC.

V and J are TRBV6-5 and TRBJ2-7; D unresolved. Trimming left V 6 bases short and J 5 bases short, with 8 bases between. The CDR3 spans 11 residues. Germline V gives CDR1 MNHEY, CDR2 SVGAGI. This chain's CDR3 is CASRYANEQYF. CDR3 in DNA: TGTGCCAGCAGGTACGCTAACGAGCAGTACTTC.

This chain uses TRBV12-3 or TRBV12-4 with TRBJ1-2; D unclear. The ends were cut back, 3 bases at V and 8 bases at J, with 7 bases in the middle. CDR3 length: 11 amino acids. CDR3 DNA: TGTGCCAGCAGTTTGATGGGCGGCTACACCTTC. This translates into CASSLMGGYTF.